The rows below give T cell receptor beta chains drawn from one sample of a study of response to subunit inactivated influenza vaccine. Using its own MiXCR run on the RT-PCR reads, TCRdb lists one record per CDR3 protein. This repertoire shows about 480,000 distinct CDR3 sequences, over 10% found once; its top ten account for roughly 14%. The sample consisted of PBMCs from blood, taken 45 days after vaccination. The receptor set was obtained from a man aged 45-60 years who received an inactivated influenza vaccine. The CDR3 runs from the conserved cysteine through the conserved F or W. A D gene is named only where the DNA matches it firmly. A clone size is listed for some rows: how often the clone was seen (once, few, many), or a class if it is expanded.

>few|.|TRBV7-3|TRBJ2-2
CASRGGRVNGELFF
TGTGCCAGCAGGGGGGGCAGGGTGAACGGGGAGCTGTTTTTT
>.|.|TRBV12-3/TRBV12-4|TRBJ1-5
CASGAGALTPQHF
TGTGCCAGCGGGGCGGGGGCCCTCACGCCCCAGCATTTT
>.|.|TRBV11-2|TRBJ2-1
CASSPSPGDEQFF
TGTGCCAGCAGCCCCTCCCCGGGGGATGAGCAGTTCTTC
>.|TRBD2|TRBV7-6|TRBJ2-5
CASSHWTSGDQETQYF
TGTGCCAGCAGCCATTGGACTAGCGGGGACCAAGAGACCCAGTACTTC
>.|.|TRBV5-6|TRBJ2-3
CASSWRRSTDTQYF
TGTGCCAGCAGCTGGAGAAGGAGCACAGATACGCAGTATTTT
>.|.|TRBV4-2|TRBJ2-3
CASSQVLSGSTDTQYF
TGTGCCAGCAGCCAAGTATTAAGCGGGAGCACAGATACGCAGTATTTT
>.|.|TRBV11-3|TRBJ1-1
CASSFASDTEAFF
TGTGCCAGCAGCTTTGCATCGGACACTGAAGCTTTCTTT
>many|.|TRBV6-5|TRBJ1-2
CASSYRANYGYTF
TGTGCCAGCAGTTACAGGGCTAACTATGGCTACACCTTC
>few|.|TRBV6-5|TRBJ1-2
CASSYTTVGGHYGYTF
TGTGCCAGCAGTTACACTACGGTAGGGGGACACTATGGCTACACCTTC
>few|TRBD2|TRBV5-1|TRBJ2-1
CASSFLAGALNEQFF
TGCGCCAGCAGCTTTTTAGCGGGAGCCCTTAATGAGCAGTTCTTC
>.|.|TRBV12-3/TRBV12-4|TRBJ1-3
CASDSPEGAGNTIYF
TGTGCCAGCGACAGCCCTGAGGGCGCCGGAAACACCATATATTTT
>.|TRBD2|TRBV12-3/TRBV12-4|TRBJ2-3
CASSSGSGTSGRSTDTQYF
TGTGCCAGCAGTTCAGGCTCCGGGACTAGCGGGAGAAGCACAGATACGCAGTATTTT
>many|.|TRBV7-2|TRBJ2-3
CASSLVEDTQYF
TGTGCCAGCAGCTTAGTTGAGGATACGCAGTATTTT
>few|TRBD1|TRBV20-1|TRBJ2-7
CSAALGGDYEQYF
TGCAGTGCTGCCTTAGGGGGCGATTACGAGCAGTACTTC
>.|.|TRBV6-1|TRBJ2-5
CASSLYPGTRATQYF
TGTGCCAGCAGTCTTTACCCCGGGACCCGTGCGACCCAGTACTTC
>.|.|TRBV28|TRBJ1-5
CASSLYGGSNQPQHF
TGTGCCAGCAGTTTATACGGGGGCAGCAATCAGCCCCAGCATTTT
>few|TRBD2|TRBV27|TRBJ2-7
CASWRDRGRTIAPSSYEQYF
TGTGCCAGCTGGAGGGATCGCGGGAGAACTATAGCCCCGAGCTCCTACGAGCAGTACTTC
>few|.|TRBV10-3|TRBJ2-5
CAISESVRTAGLETQYF
TGTGCCATCAGTGAGTCGGTGAGGACAGCTGGCTTGGAGACCCAGTACTTC
>.|TRBD1|TRBV28|TRBJ2-2
CASSSYRGAGELFF
TGTGCCAGCAGTTCGTACAGGGGAGCCGGGGAGCTGTTTTTT
>.|.|TRBV20-1|TRBJ2-1
CSARAPVSYNEQFF
TGCAGTGCTAGAGCGCCGGTCTCCTACAATGAGCAGTTCTTC
>.|.|TRBV3-1|TRBJ2-5
CASSQEAPEGRKTQYF
TGTGCCAGCAGCCAAGAAGCCCCGGAAGGTCGAAAGACCCAGTACTTC
>few|.|TRBV21-1|TRBJ2-1
CASSKEGREAHNEQFF
TGTGCCAGCAGCAAAGAGGGCAGGGAAGCACACAATGAGCAGTTCTTC
>.|.|TRBV29-1|TRBJ1-4
CSAISGGKLFF
TGCAGCGCCATATCGGGGGGAAAACTGTTTTTT
>.|.|TRBV29-1|TRBJ1-1
CSADRNTEAFF
TGCAGCGCTGACAGGAACACTGAAGCTTTCTTT
>.|TRBD2|TRBV24-1|TRBJ2-1
CATSPGLAGGGNEQFF
TGTGCCACCAGTCCCGGACTAGCGGGAGGGGGCAATGAGCAGTTCTTC
>.|.|TRBV18|TRBJ2-3
CASSPPDTQYF
TGTGCCAGCTCACCCCCAGATACGCAGTATTTT
>many|.|TRBV12-3/TRBV12-4|TRBJ1-2
CASSLGQGTYGYTF
TGTGCCAGCAGTTTAGGGCAGGGGACCTATGGCTACACCTTC
>.|.|TRBV12-3/TRBV12-4|TRBJ1-5
CASRGAANNQPQHF
TGTGCCAGCAGGGGGGCAGCGAACAATCAGCCCCAGCATTTT
>.|TRBD1|TRBV7-8|TRBJ2-7
CASSSTGTGTGEQYF
TGTGCCAGCAGCTCCACCGGGACAGGGACTGGGGAGCAGTACTTC
>many|TRBD2|TRBV24-1|TRBJ2-5
CATSDPGTSGRVGETQYF
TGTGCCACCAGTGACCCCGGGACTAGCGGGAGAGTGGGCGAGACCCAGTACTTC
>.|.|TRBV5-1|TRBJ2-3
CASSLKPGLATDTQYF
TGCGCCAGCAGCCTAAAACCGGGACTTGCCACAGATACGCAGTATTTT
>few|TRBD1|TRBV6-1|TRBJ1-5
CASSVERQGSQPQHF
TGTGCCAGCAGCGTTGAAAGACAGGGCAGTCAGCCCCAGCATTTT
>many|TRBD1|TRBV7-9|TRBJ1-1
CASSTTGGRTEAFF
TGTGCCAGCAGCACAACAGGGGGCAGAACTGAAGCTTTCTTT
>many|TRBD2|TRBV7-2|TRBJ2-7
CASSLGVAGGYEQYF
TGTGCCAGCAGCTTAGGGGTGGCGGGAGGCTACGAGCAGTACTTC
>few|.|TRBV7-2|TRBJ2-3
CASSLVGVYEDTQYF
TGTGCCAGCAGCTTAGTAGGTGTATATGAAGATACGCAGTATTTT
>.|TRBD2|TRBV4-1|TRBJ2-7
CASSQGMVAGGSYEQYF
TGCGCCAGCAGCCAAGGGATGGTAGCGGGGGGATCCTACGAGCAGTACTTC
>many|TRBD2|TRBV4-2|TRBJ2-1
CASSQDLAGSYNEQFF
TGTGCCAGCAGCCAGGATCTAGCGGGCTCCTACAATGAGCAGTTCTTC
>many|.|TRBV20-1|TRBJ2-7
CSASKDYEQYF
TGCAGTGCTAGTAAGGACTACGAGCAGTACTTC
>many|.|TRBV12-3/TRBV12-4|TRBJ1-2
CASSFPGAYGYTF
TGTGCCAGCAGTTTCCCAGGGGCCTATGGCTACACCTTC
>.|.|TRBV7-2|TRBJ1-5
CASSPGAGGNQPQHF
TGTGCCAGCAGTCCCGGAGCCGGGGGCAATCAGCCCCAGCATTTT
>few|.|TRBV3-1|TRBJ2-2
CASSQRGRGSGELFF
TGTGCCAGCAGCCAACGGGGGCGCGGGTCCGGGGAGCTGTTTTTT
>few|TRBD1|TRBV10-3|TRBJ2-5
CAISKGQPQETQYF
TGTGCCATCAGTAAGGGACAGCCCCAAGAGACCCAGTACTTC
>.|TRBD2|TRBV4-2|TRBJ2-1
CASSHEPAGTLKNEQFF
TGTGCCAGCAGCCACGAACCAGCGGGGACGCTTAAGAATGAGCAGTTCTTC
>many|.|TRBV5-6|TRBJ2-1
CASSLKQALSSYNEQFF
TGTGCCAGCAGCTTGAAGCAGGCGCTCTCCTCCTACAATGAGCAGTTCTTC
>many|.|TRBV19|TRBJ2-3
CASSILSLQGDTQYF
TGTGCCAGTAGTATACTGAGTCTACAAGGAGATACGCAGTATTTT
>few|.|TRBV5-6|TRBJ2-1
CASSLVTRPNEQFF
TGTGCCAGCAGCTTGGTAACTAGACCAAATGAGCAGTTCTTC
>.|.|TRBV10-3|TRBJ1-1
CAISESGENTEAFF
TGTGCCATCAGTGAGTCCGGGGAAAACACTGAAGCTTTCTTT
>.|TRBD2|TRBV15|TRBJ2-3
CATSRDHFGIAGDTQYF
TGTGCCACCAGCAGAGATCATTTCGGGATAGCGGGAGATACGCAGTATTTT
>few|.|TRBV7-2|TRBJ1-1
CASSIQVNTEAFF
TGTGCCAGCAGCATACAGGTGAACACTGAAGCTTTCTTT
>.|TRBD2|TRBV5-1|TRBJ2-1
CASSYQRERSYNEQFF
TGCGCCAGCAGCTACCAGCGGGAGCGTTCCTACAATGAGCAGTTCTTC
>few|.|TRBV11-2|TRBJ2-7
CASSSPGLRYEQYF
TGTGCCAGCAGCTCGCCGGGACTGAGATACGAGCAGTACTTC
>.|.|TRBV19|TRBJ2-5
CASSIVISGARPKETQYF
TGTGCCAGTAGTATAGTAATCTCGGGGGCACGGCCCAAAGAGACCCAGTACTTC
>.|.|TRBV6-5|TRBJ2-7
CASSYGVNRGGGYEQYF
TGTGCCAGCAGTTACGGGGTGAATCGGGGAGGAGGTTACGAGCAGTACTTC